The 11 T cell receptor beta chains given below trace back to one sample, sequenced in a study of CD8 T cells in ankylosing spondylitis. In TCRdb, the 5' RACE reads were re-called with MiXCR into one record per CDR3 protein. Here the sample spans around 280,000 distinct CDR3 sequences, approximately 20% being singletons. Sequences were obtained from blood, either unsorted or a sorted T cell fraction (not recorded which). The origin of the receptors is a male donor with ankylosing spondylitis or in good health (not recorded which).

The chain couples TRBV20-1 to TRBJ2-1, with D perhaps matching TRBD2 (6 bases). CDR3 length: 15 residues. V shed 1 base and J shed 1 base, with 11 bases lying between them. Germline V gene lookup returns CDR1 DFQATT and CDR2 SNEGSKA (reference sequence). The chain's CDR3 is CSARVAGLSYNEQFF. In DNA, the CDR3 is TGCAGTGCTAGAGTTGCGGGGTTGTCCTACAATGAGCAGTTCTTC.

This clonotype was detected ten times or more. CDR3: CSAITSDETQYF. The DNA of the CDR3 is TGCAGTGCTATAACTAGCGACGAGACCCAGTACTTC. The J gene is TRBJ2-5, the V gene TRBV20-1, with 7 bases lining up with TRBD2. This CDR3 contains 12 residues. From germline, CDR1 is DFQATT and CDR2 SNEGSKA (reference sequence). The ends lost 4 bases at V and 5 bases at J; junction bases unmatched: 4.

This clonotype has more than one count but fewer than ten. The chain is built from TRBV12-3 or TRBV12-4 and TRBJ2-2; D possibly corresponds to TRBD1 (5 bases). The ends were cut back, 4 bases at V and 4 bases at J, with 16 bases in the middle. CDR3 length: 16 residues. The CDR3 spells CASSSGATRGTGELFF. The CDR3 DNA reads as TGTGCCAGCAGTTCTGGGGCGACCAGAGGCACCGGGGAGCTGTTTTTT.

This chain joins TRBV2 and TRBJ2-2, with 10 nucleotides matching TRBD1. J was trimmed by 6 bases and V by 6 bases; bases with no gene match: 7. The CDR3 runs 15 residues. Germline V lookup: CDR1 SNHLY, CDR2 FYNNEI. CDR3 sequence reads: CASSGQGVGSGELFF. The CDR3 DNA follows: TGTGCCAGCAGCGGACAGGGGGTCGGTTCCGGGGAGCTGTTTTTT.

The chain joins TRBV2 to TRBJ1-5; D is undetermined. The CDR3 is made up of 14 amino acids. Trimming pared 2 bases from V and 8 bases from J, leaving 13 bases between. Germline V CDR1 and CDR2: SNHLY, FYNNEI. This CDR3 reads CASSEFTGVEPQHF. The CDR3 region has the DNA TGTGCCAGCAGTGAATTTACGGGTGTGGAGCCCCAGCATTTT.

This clonotype was picked up many times. The gene calls are TRBV21-1 and TRBJ2-7; TRBD2 is the table's D call and was not checked against the DNA. TRBV21-1 is noted as a pseudogene. The CDR3 spans 15 residues. The CDR3 sequence: CASSNITSETYEQYV. For the CDR3, the DNA is TGTGCCAGCAGCAATATTACTAGCGAGACCTACGAGCAGTACGTC.

This clonotype has just a few counts. The J gene is TRBJ1-1, the V gene TRBV3-1; D not resolved. Germline V gene sequence: CDR1 LGHDT, CDR2 YNNKEL (reference sequence). The CDR3 sequence is 14 residues long. V lost 1 base to trimming and J lost 11 bases, with 17 bases between them. The CDR3 loop reads CASSQVLAGSGAFF. The CDR3 DNA sequence: TGTGCCAGCAGCCAAGTACTGGCAGGCAGCGGGGCTTTCTTT.

There are a few counts of this clonotype. This rearrangement joins TRBV25-1 to TRBJ1-6; D remains unclear. Germline V CDR1 and CDR2: MGHDK, SYGVNS. Deletions cut 3 bases from V and 7 bases from J, with 16 bases between. This CDR3 has 16 residues. This CDR3 reads CASSDTRPSRNSPLHF. For the CDR3, the DNA is TGTGCCAGCAGTGATACGAGGCCCTCGCGGAATTCACCCCTCCACTTT.

This clonotype was seen a few times. The CDR3, as DNA: TGTGCCAGCAGTTACGTAGCGGGAGTGGTGGGGGAGACCCAGTACTTC. Translating it yields CASSYVAGVVGETQYF. The chain uses TRBV12-3 or TRBV12-4 and TRBJ2-5; 9 nucleotides line up with TRBD2. Trimming took 4 bases from V and 5 from J; bases not matched to a gene: 11. The CDR3 is 16 amino acids.

This clonotype was seen a few times. The V gene is TRBV24-1, the J gene TRBJ2-5, with 7 bases lining up with TRBD2. The CDR3 spans 14 residues. V lost 5 bases, J lost 2 bases, and 4 bases stayed unmatched. From germline, CDR1 is KGHDR and CDR2 SFDVKD. CDR3 sequence (DNA): TGTGCCACCAGTGCTTCGGGAGGACAAGAGACCCAGTACTTC. The encoded protein is CATSASGGQETQYF.

The chain combines TRBV28 with TRBJ2-1; 8 bases fit TRBD1. Trimming cost V 5 bases and J 4 bases; bases outside gene matches: 10. CDR1 and CDR2 from the germline V gene are MDHEN and SYDVKM. The CDR3 sequence is 16 residues long. The CDR3 is CASSPYRDRSYNEQFF. The CDR3 DNA reads as TGTGCCAGCAGTCCCTACCGGGACAGGTCTTACAATGAGCAGTTCTTC.